The sequence of this T cell receptor beta chain was determined in a study of T cell responses to AZD1222 COVID-19 vaccine (dated by TCRdb to 2020 to 2022). The study in broad terms: TCR sequencing covered some 250 trial participants: some 210 given two doses of AZD1222 and about 26 given two doses of MenACWY control vaccine. Trial participants were enrolled by age into subgroups of 18-55, 56-69 and 70-plus years, and around 150, 28 and 57 TCR-sequenced participants, respectively, were included in these subgroups.

The sample's time point label, decoded: about 28 days (+/-7) after the second vaccine dose. AZD1222 recipients given second doses at about 4 weeks or at about 12 weeks were pooled, since spike-specific TCR depth and breadth were not found to differ between the two schedules. Vaccinee samples came from UK trials COV001 and COV002, including a single-blind randomized controlled phase 2/3 trial of AZD1222 (ChAdOx1 nCoV-19) in healthy adults. For TCRbeta chain sequencing, PBMC samples were collected from trial participants at day 0 and at day 28 after the second dose. The CDR3 regions of human TCRbeta chains were analyzed by immunosequencing. The authors' pipeline ran thus. Repertoire TCRs were checked for matches against a reference library of SARS-CoV-2-specific TCRs that had been generated using the MIRA antigen-specificity platform. Breadth was defined as the fraction of unique TCRs that were SARS-CoV-2-associated. Depth was defined as the fraction of total T cells that were SARS-CoV-2-associated. Using the MIRA data, each spike-specific TCR was assigned both to the spike region to which the TCR was reactive and to a CD4 or CD8 class. Log10-transformed breadth and depth values were compared by one-way ANOVA with Sidak's multiple comparisons tests. The source is immuneACCESS, and TCRdb retained only in-frame sequences with V and J called. Part of the clones is not carried over; for the studies checked, unresolved V genes explain less than half of this, and the remainder is unexplained. V, J and clone size derive from that table, while D and trimming were established from the DNA sequence. The sample records about 150,000 clones, about 92% of which are singletons. About 3.5% of the sample lies in the top ten.

About this clone itself: Its antigen has not been determined. The input lacks base qualities; no much larger clone sits a single base away.

The CDR1 and CDR2 encoded by the germline V gene are MDHEN and SYDVKM. The V end gives up 5 bases and the J end 3 bases, leaving 7 bases in the junction not matched to a gene. The CDR3 sequence holds 18 residues, the cysteine and phenylalanine included. Just CDR3 DNA is preserved here, 54 bases in frame from base 1. General conclusions and limits of the study: Because no day 14 peak-response samples were available, the repertoires could be characterized only after the peak T cell response. Participants were mostly white British, with more females than males. The authors suggested clonal diversity may have been underestimated. The whole spike protein was spanned by vaccine-associated CD4 TCRs, and dominant responses were seen in regions 160-218 and 743-854. Spike-specific TCR breadth and depth rose significantly after two AZD1222 doses compared with day 0 and with MenACWY recipients. In the small 56-69-year group, the increase in depth fell short of significance, most likely because of low power. Only a handful of AZD1222 recipients were SARS-CoV-2 seropositive at baseline, limiting conclusions about previously exposed vaccinees. Nearly half of unique spike-specific TCRs reportedly recognized epitopes outside regions mutated in the B.1.351 and B.1.1.7 variants.

Sequenced here: peripheral blood, sampled 28 days after the second AZD1222 dose. The sequence links TRBV28 to TRBJ2-2; 15 bases in between match TRBD2. This sequence originates from an adult who received the AZD1222 COVID-19 vaccine. The CDR3 amino acid sequence is: CASSRWTSGRAYTGELFF. The bases read TGTGCCAGCAGTCGGTGGACTAGCGGGAGGGCCTACACCGGGGAGCTGTTTTTT.